The entry below gives a single T cell receptor beta chain sequence along with its context. V trimming: 3 bases; J trimming: 6 bases; junction bases outside the gene matches: 9. CDR1 SGHNT and CDR2 YYREEE come from the germline V gene (reference sequence). This CDR3 has 15 residues. Profiled with immunoSEQ multiplex PCR; TCRdb holds only in-frame clones, not every one. Counted here are more than 200,000 clones, around nine tenths occurring once; the ten biggest clones make up 1.3% to 1.5%. The sample originates from a study of blood T cell repertoires in COVID-19. V is TRBV5-4 and J is TRBJ2-7, with 10 bases aligning to TRBD2. Input material: peripheral blood. This clonotype was obtained from a man older than 75 with acute or convalescent COVID-19. The CDR3 loop reads CASSSTSGRASEQYF. CDR3 DNA sequence: TGTGCCAGCAGCTCGACGAGCGGGAGGGCCTCCGAGCAGTACTTC.